Each of the 27 T cell receptor beta chains below was sequenced from the same sample in a study of T cells in women clearing cervical HPV infection. Generated by immunoSEQ multiplex PCR, the TCRdb table keeps only in-frame clones and is missing some. This sample contains some 31,000 clones. The sequenced sample consisted of blood buffy coat. Receptor source: a woman aged 18 to 75 with a cervical HPV16 infection that either progressed to CIN3+ or cleared (not recorded which).

With regard to this clone: The CDR3 goes on 3 residues after the read ends, and that part is filled in from the germline J gene. The genes are TRBV7-2 and TRBJ1-1; no clear D. From germline, CDR1 is SGHTA and CDR2 FQGNSA. The ends were cut back, 5 bases at V and 5 bases at J, with 6 bases in the middle. CDR3 size: 11 residues. CDR3 DNA, as far as it was read: TGTGCCAGCAGCGTCCGGACTGAA. Translated, it gives CASSVRTE. The CDR3 reads in full as CASSVRTEAFF.

Worth noting for this clone: Read sequence stops 3 residues before the CDR3 end, and the germline J gene provides the missing end. The chain recombines TRBV2 with TRBJ2-1; maybe TRBD1 (6 bases). With 4 bases removed from V and 2 bases from J, the gap between germline ends came to 12 bases. Germline loops: CDR1 SNHLY, CDR2 FYNNEI. The CDR3 loop spans 15 amino acids. CDR3 DNA, as far as it was read: TGTGCCAGCAGTGGGACAGACGAGACCTACAATGAG. It translates to CASSGTDETYNE. In full, the CDR3 is CASSGTDETYNEQFF. Full variable domain (rest looked up from reference TRBV2 and TRBJ2-1): EPEVTQTPSHQVTQMGQEVILRCVPISNHLYFYWYRQILGQKVEFLVSFYNNEISEKSEIFDDQFSVERPDGSNFTLKIRSTKLEDSAMYFCASSGTDETYNEQFFGPGTRLTVL.

CDR3 amino acids: CSASRRGGGFYNEQFF. CDR3 bases read: TGCAGTGCTAGTCGCAGGGGCGGGGGGTTTTACAATGAG. The rearrangement links TRBV20-1 to TRBJ2-1, with 8 bases matching TRBD2. The read ends 3 residues shy of where the CDR3 ends; the end is completed using the germline J gene. Germline CDR1 and CDR2: DFQATT and SNEGSKA (reference sequence). Germline trimming cut 3 bases from V and 4 bases from J; bases unmatched to any gene: 11. The length of the CDR3 is 16 residues.

In the case of this clone: The read gets to within 3 residues of the CDR3 end, and the germline J gene fills in the rest. The J gene is TRBJ1-1, the V gene TRBV7-2; possible D gene TRBD1, 6 bases. With 1 base removed from V and 0 bases from J, the gap between germline ends came to 9 bases. The CDR3 contains 15 residues. Germline CDR1 and CDR2: SGHTA and FQGNSA. The CDR3 protein is CASSLVGGVNTEAFF. CDR3 DNA (partial): TGTGCCAGCAGCTTAGTAGGGGGGGTGAACACTGAA.

Comments on this clone: Read sequence stops 3 residues before the CDR3 end, and the germline J gene provides the missing end. The chain couples TRBV30 to TRBJ2-2; D is undetermined. Trimming left V 7 bases short and J 4 bases short, with 16 bases between. Germline V gene sequence: CDR1 GTSNPN, CDR2 SVGIG (reference sequence). This CDR3 region has 14 residues. Partial CDR3 DNA: TGTGCCTCGAAGACATGGCGAGGCACCGGGGAG. Translating it yields CASKTWRGTGE. From start to end, the CDR3 is CASKTWRGTGELFF.

For this clone: The read finishes 3 residues shy of the CDR3 end, and the germline J gene is used to complete it. The chain links TRBV12-3 or TRBV12-4 to TRBJ2-7; 9 nucleotides agree with TRBD2. Trimming cost V 7 bases and J 5 bases; bases outside gene matches: 18. The CDR3 is made up of 17 amino acids. CDR3 bases read: TGTGCCAGCATCAAAGGAGGGGGTAGCGGGAGTATAAACGAG. It encodes CASIKGGGSGSINE. In full, the CDR3 is CASIKGGGSGSINEQYF.

To note about this clone: The sequenced fragment ends 3 residues before the CDR3 boundary, so the rest is inferred from the germline J gene. V and J are TRBV19 and TRBJ2-1; TRBD2 matches at 12 bases. Germline V gene sequence: CDR1 LNHDA, CDR2 SQIVND (reference sequence). The junction had 3 bases not matched to a gene; V was cut back by 5 bases and J by 7 bases. The CDR3 has 14 residues. CDR3 in amino acids: CASSSTSGRNEQFF. The part of the CDR3 DNA that was read is TGTGCCAGTAGTTCCACTAGCGGGAGGAATGAG.

In regard to this clone: Sequencing ends 3 residues short of the CDR3 end; the germline J gene provides the rest. At the DNA level, this CDR3 is encoded by other sequences in the same sample as well. V and J are TRBV19 and TRBJ1-2; 7 positions match TRBD1. The V segment lost 3 bases and the J segment 4 bases; nucleotides outside the gene matches: 5. This CDR3 has 14 amino acids. CDR1 LNHDA and CDR2 SQIVND come from the germline V gene (reference sequence). Incomplete CDR3 DNA: TGTGCCAGTAGTATTCCCACAGGGGCCTATGGC. Protein product: CASSIPTGAYG. From start to end, the CDR3 is CASSIPTGAYGYTF.

A word on this clone: The CDR3 end falls 3 residues outside the read, so it is completed with the germline J gene. The V gene is TRBV20-1, the J gene TRBJ2-1; D is possibly TRBD2 (7 bases). This CDR3 has 15 residues. Looked up from germline, CDR1 is DFQATT and CDR2 is SNEGSKA (reference sequence). The ends were cut back, 4 bases at V and 6 bases at J, with 19 bases in the middle. The CDR3 sequence: CSATRWGGSVNEQFF. Partial CDR3 DNA: TGCAGTGCTACTCGGTGGGGGGGCTCGGTCAATGAG.

Comments on this clone: The CDR3 is cut off 3 residues early in the read; its end comes from the germline J gene. The gene calls are TRBV2 and TRBJ1-2, with TRBD1 as a possible D gene (6 bases). In germline, CDR1 is SNHLY, CDR2 FYNNEI. The CDR3 contains 14 residues. V was trimmed by 6 bases and J by 4 bases, leaving 15 bases between them. The covered CDR3 bases are TGTGCCAGCAGGGAACAGGGAATTGGCTATGGC. Its translation: CASREQGIGYG. The CDR3 in full is CASREQGIGYGYTF.

As to this clone: The CDR3 is cut off 3 residues early in the read; its end comes from the germline J gene. The rearrangement joins TRBV2 to TRBJ1-5; 8 bases agree with TRBD1. Per the germline V gene, CDR1 is SNHLY and CDR2 is FYNNEI. V trimming: 4 bases; J trimming: 5 bases; junction bases outside the gene matches: 4. CDR3 length: 14 amino acids. The CDR3 region is CASSGTGGDQPQHF. The CDR3 DNA, read in part, is TGTGCCAGCAGTGGAACAGGGGGTGATCAGCCC.

With respect to this clone: The CDR3 end is not reached by the read, which stops 3 residues before it; the germline J gene fills it in. V gene TRBV2 combines with J gene TRBJ2-4; 9 nucleotides agree with TRBD1. The ends lost 4 bases at V and 2 bases at J; junction bases unmatched: 6. Per the germline V gene, CDR1 is SNHLY and CDR2 is FYNNEI. The CDR3 is 16 amino acids. The CDR3 loop is CASSGDREKTKNIQYF. Incomplete CDR3 DNA: TGTGCCAGCAGTGGGGACAGGGAGAAAACCAAAAACATT.

Comments on this clone: The read falls 3 residues short of the CDR3 end, and the missing part is taken from the germline J gene. The chain combines TRBV7-9 with TRBJ1-1; possibly TRBD1 for D (5 bases). The CDR3 sequence is 13 residues long. Trimming removed 7 bases from V and 3 bases from J, with 12 bases in between. Germline assignment: CDR1 SEHNR and CDR2 FQNEAQ (reference sequence). The part of the CDR3 DNA that was read is TGTGCCAGCAATGAGGGGAGACACACTGAA. Protein sequence: CASNEGRHTE. The full-length CDR3 reads as CASNEGRHTEAFF.

About this clone: The read terminates 3 residues before the CDR3 end, so the remaining end is supplied by the germline J gene. The genes are TRBV7-9 and TRBJ1-1; D uncertain. Trimming removed 1 base from V and 7 bases from J, with 10 bases in between. The germline gives CDR1 SEHNR, CDR2 FQNEAQ (reference sequence). CDR3 length: 13 residues. CDR3 loop: CASSLGLQVEAFF. The part of the CDR3 DNA that was read is TGTGCCAGCAGCTTAGGTCTCCAGGTTGAA.

CDR3 region: CASSSGHYNEQFF. CDR3 bases read: TGTGCCAGCAGCTCGGGACATTACAATGAG. The V call is TRBV7-9, the J call TRBJ2-1; D perhaps matches TRBD1 (6 bases). The read falls 3 residues short of the CDR3 end, and the missing part is taken from the germline J gene. Trimming took off 4 bases at V and 4 bases at J, with 8 bases between the two ends. Germline V lookup: CDR1 SEHNR, CDR2 FQNEAQ (reference sequence). The CDR3 contains 13 residues.

Turning to this clone: The read halts 3 residues ahead of the CDR3 end, with the missing end drawn from the germline J gene. The chain recombines TRBV7-8 with TRBJ1-4, with a weak D call TRBD1 (6 bases). The CDR3 loop spans 14 amino acids. CDR1 SGHVS and CDR2 FQNEAQ come from the germline V gene. Trimming stripped 5 bases from V and 7 bases from J, with 14 bases between. The covered CDR3 bases are TGTGCCAGCAGCCAAACAGGGTTCGGTGAAAAA. Residues: CASSQTGFGEK. The full CDR3 is CASSQTGFGEKLFF.

Notes on this clone: Sequencing ends 3 residues short of the CDR3 end; the germline J gene provides the rest. V usage is TRBV29-1 and J usage is TRBJ1-1, with a tentative D call TRBD1 (6 bases). Germline values: CDR1 SQVTM, CDR2 ANQGSEA. V shed 2 bases and J shed 7 bases, with 11 bases lying between them. This CDR3 spans 12 amino acids. CDR3 DNA (partial): TGCAGCGTTGAATCGGGGACAAATGAA. Its translation is CSVESGTNE. The whole CDR3 is CSVESGTNEAFF.

Regarding this clone: The observed sequence ends 3 residues before the CDR3 terminus, with the missing tail filled in from the germline J gene. This chain uses TRBV14 with TRBJ2-6, with D uncertain. CDR3 length: 16 amino acids. Trimming took off 1 base at V and 0 bases at J, with 7 bases between the two ends. The germline CDR1 and CDR2 sequences are SGHDN and FVKESK. The CDR3: CASSQAYFSGANVLTF. CDR3 bases read: TGTGCCAGCAGCCAAGCCTACTTCTCTGGGGCCAACGTC. The variable domain in full, with the rest retrieved from reference TRBV14 and TRBJ2-6, is EAGVTQFPSHSVIEKGQTVTLRCDPISGHDNLYWYRRVMGKEIKFLLHFVKESKQDESGMPNNRFLAERTGGTYSTLKVQPAELEDSGVYFCASSQAYFSGANVLTFGAGSRLTVL.

In regard to this clone: Read sequence stops 3 residues before the CDR3 end, and the germline J gene provides the missing end. The chain employs TRBV19 and TRBJ2-5, with D perhaps TRBD1 (5 bases). The CDR3 spans 13 residues. Germline-derived CDR1 and CDR2 are LNHDA and SQIVND (reference sequence). Trimming pared 6 bases from V and 3 bases from J, leaving 11 bases between. CDR3 amino acids: CASSLDIEETQYF. CDR3 bases read: TGTGCCAGTAGCTTGGACATAGAAGAGACC.

With respect to this clone: The CDR3 end is not reached by the read, which stops 3 residues before it; the germline J gene fills it in. The V and J genes are TRBV7-2 and TRBJ2-3; D is undetermined. This CDR3 is built from 12 residues. Trimming pared 7 bases from V and 2 bases from J, leaving 7 bases between. The germline V gene encodes CDR1 SGHTA and CDR2 FQGNSA. The CDR3 region is CASTDFTDTQYF. CDR3 bases read: TGTGCCAGCACCGACTTCACAGATACG.

Of note for this clone: One end of the junction fails to match germline, which may point to a read error. The read stops 3 residues short of the end of the CDR3; the missing end is completed from the germline J gene. The identical CDR3 is also encoded by other nucleotide sequences in the sample. The rearrangement links TRBV30 to TRBJ1-3, with 8 bases fitting TRBD1. The CDR3 extends over 16 amino acids. Germline CDR1 GTSNPN, CDR2 SVGIG (reference sequence). CDR3 protein: CAWRYQGAYSGNTIYF. The sequenced part of the CDR3 DNA is TGTGCCTGGAGATATCAGGGGGCTTATTCTGGAAACACA.

CDR3 DNA (partial): TGTGCCAGCAGCTTAGCCGCCGGGACAGAGTATGGC. Protein sequence: CASSLAAGTEYG. The entire CDR3 sequence reads CASSLAAGTEYGYTF. The chain recombines TRBV7-9 with TRBJ1-2; TRBD1 aligns across 7 bases. The CDR3 end falls 3 residues outside the read, so it is completed with the germline J gene. The CDR3 consists of 15 residues. CDR1 and CDR2 (germline): SEHNR, FQNEAQ (reference sequence). V shed 0 bases and J 5 bases; nucleotides not matched to a gene: 6.

Comments on this clone: The read halts 3 residues ahead of the CDR3 end, with the missing end drawn from the germline J gene. The J gene is TRBJ2-1, the V gene TRBV5-1; 8 positions agree with TRBD1. V lost 2 bases and J lost 9; bases outside the gene matches: 7. The CDR3 is 14 amino acids. Germline values: CDR1 SGHRS, CDR2 YFSETQ. The chain's CDR3 is CASSFTGTGFEQFF. The part of the CDR3 DNA that was read is TGCGCCAGCAGCTTTACCGGGACAGGCTTTGAG.

As to this clone: The read gets to within 3 residues of the CDR3 end, and the germline J gene fills in the rest. This rearrangement joins TRBV30 to TRBJ1-2; no firm D call. CDR1 is GTSNPN, CDR2 SVGIG, per germline (reference sequence). This CDR3 contains 12 residues. CDR3 bases read: TGTGCCTCATACGACCAGAGCGGCGAC. Its translation is CASYDQSGD. The entire CDR3 protein is CASYDQSGDYTF. The full variable domain, its missing parts supplied by reference TRBV30 and TRBJ1-2, is SQTIHQWPATLVQPVGSPLSLECTVEGTSNPNLYWYRQAAGRGLQLLFYSVGIGQISSEVPQNLSASRPQDRQFILSSKKLLLSDSGFYLCASYDQSGDYTFGSGTRLTVV.

Notes on this clone: The read ends 3 residues early relative to the CDR3; the germline J gene fills the gap. The rearrangement uses TRBV7-2 and TRBJ1-2; D call uncertain. The CDR3 is made up of 13 amino acids. Germline values: CDR1 SGHTA, CDR2 FQGNSA. The sequenced CDR3 bases are TGTGCCAGCAGCGCTAGACTAGCCTACGAC. The encoded protein is CASSARLAYD. The full-length CDR3 reads as CASSARLAYDYTF.

As to this clone: Sequencing ends 3 residues short of the CDR3 end; the germline J gene provides the rest. V is TRBV20-1 and J is TRBJ1-5, with 7 bases identical to TRBD1. The V gene's germline CDR1 is DFQATT and CDR2 SNEGSKA (reference sequence). V was clipped by 4 bases and J by 2 bases; unmatched bases: 5. The CDR3 covers 14 residues. CDR3 sequence: CSATLGTGNQPQHF. CDR3 DNA, as far as it was read: TGCAGTGCTACCCTTGGGACAGGCAATCAGCCC.

Comment on this clone: With the read ending 3 residues before the CDR3 end, the germline J gene is used to fill in that end. This chain connects TRBV20-1 to TRBJ2-1; D is unclear. The V and J ends lost 3 bases and 4 bases respectively, with 16 bases between them. This CDR3 comprises 15 residues. Germline CDR1 and CDR2: DFQATT and SNEGSKA (reference sequence). Incomplete CDR3 DNA: TGCAGTGCTAGTGCAGCTCGACTTTCATACAATGAG. Protein product: CSASAARLSYNE. The full CDR3 sequence reads CSASAARLSYNEQFF.